What follows are 3 T cell receptor beta chains derived from one specimen sequenced in a study of cytomegalovirus exposure and HLA in healthy donors. PCR was performed using 60 Vbeta and 13 Jbeta primers. The table came from immunoSEQ multiplex PCR; TCRdb's copy has only in-frame clones and leaves some out. The repertoire holds a few hundred thousand clones, with 70% to 80% as singletons. The specimen sequenced was PBMCs. The receptors derive from a man aged 35 to 55 in good health and CMV-seronegative.

The chain combines TRBV28 with TRBJ2-3, with 12 positions matching TRBD2. CDR3 size: 16 residues. Germline assignment: CDR1 MDHEN and CDR2 SYDVKM. V lost 5 bases and J lost 2; bases outside the gene matches: 5. CDR3 region: CASSALAGGPTDTQYF. CDR3 nucleotide sequence: TGTGCCAGCAGTGCGCTAGCGGGAGGGCCCACAGATACGCAGTATTTT.

The V gene is TRBV2, the J gene TRBJ1-2; 7 bases are a match to TRBD1. The CDR3 runs to 14 residues. CDR1 is SNHLY, CDR2 FYNNEI, per germline. V dropped 6 bases and J dropped 5; count of bases not matched to a gene: 9. The CDR3 coding sequence is TGTGCCAGCAGCCGCATTACAGGGGAGTATGGCTACACCTTC. Encoded protein: CASSRITGEYGYTF. Full variable domain (missing parts from reference TRBV2 and TRBJ1-2): EPEVTQTPSHQVTQMGQEVILRCVPISNHLYFYWYRQILGQKVEFLVSFYNNEISEKSEIFDDQFSVERPDGSNFTLKIRSTKLEDSAMYFCASSRITGEYGYTFGSGTRLTVV.

V gene TRBV28 combines with J gene TRBJ2-7; D remains ambiguous. Trimming took off 5 bases at V and 6 bases at J, with 14 bases between the two ends. The CDR3 consists of 13 residues. Germline V lookup: CDR1 MDHEN, CDR2 SYDVKM. CDR3 region: CASSLLTNGEQYF. The CDR3 coding sequence is TGTGCCAGCAGTCTATTGACAAACGGCGAGCAGTACTTC.